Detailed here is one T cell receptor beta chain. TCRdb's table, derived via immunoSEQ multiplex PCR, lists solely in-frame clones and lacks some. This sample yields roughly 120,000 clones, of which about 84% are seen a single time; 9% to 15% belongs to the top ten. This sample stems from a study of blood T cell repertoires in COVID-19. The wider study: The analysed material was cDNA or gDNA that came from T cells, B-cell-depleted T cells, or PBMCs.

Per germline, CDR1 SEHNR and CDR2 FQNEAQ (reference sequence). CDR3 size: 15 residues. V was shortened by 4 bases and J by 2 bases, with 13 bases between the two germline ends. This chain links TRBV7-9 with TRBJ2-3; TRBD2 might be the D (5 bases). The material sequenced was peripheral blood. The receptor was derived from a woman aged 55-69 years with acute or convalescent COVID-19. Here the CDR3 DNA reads TGTGCCAGCAGCTCCCGGACTGATTACACAGATACGCAGTATTTT. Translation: CASSSRTDYTDTQYF.